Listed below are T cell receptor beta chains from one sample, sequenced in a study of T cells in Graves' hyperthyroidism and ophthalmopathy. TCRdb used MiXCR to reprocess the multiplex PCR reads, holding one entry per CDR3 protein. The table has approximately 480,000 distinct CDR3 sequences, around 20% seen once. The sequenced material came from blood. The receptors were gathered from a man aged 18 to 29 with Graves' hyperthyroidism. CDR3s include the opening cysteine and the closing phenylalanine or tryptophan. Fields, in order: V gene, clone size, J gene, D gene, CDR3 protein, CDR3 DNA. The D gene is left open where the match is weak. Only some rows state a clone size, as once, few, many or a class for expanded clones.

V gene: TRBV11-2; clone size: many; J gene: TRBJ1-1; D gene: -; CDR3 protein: CASSQPGLGATEAFF; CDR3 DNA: TGTGCCAGCAGCCAACCGGGACTGGGGGCCACTGAAGCTTTCTTT
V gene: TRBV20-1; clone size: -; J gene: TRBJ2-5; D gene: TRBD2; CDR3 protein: CSAGPSGGSQETQYF; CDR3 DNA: TGCAGTGCCGGGCCTAGCGGGGGGTCCCAAGAGACCCAGTACTTC
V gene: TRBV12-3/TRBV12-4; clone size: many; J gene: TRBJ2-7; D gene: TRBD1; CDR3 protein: CASRRDRDWYEQYF; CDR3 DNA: TGTGCCAGCAGAAGGGACAGGGACTGGTACGAGCAGTACTTC
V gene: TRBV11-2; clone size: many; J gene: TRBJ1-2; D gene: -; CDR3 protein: CASSLLEGYTF; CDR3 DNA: TGTGCCAGCAGCTTATTGGAGGGCTACACCTTC
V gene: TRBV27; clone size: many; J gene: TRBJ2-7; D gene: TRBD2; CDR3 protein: CASSLRLAGGRSYEQYF; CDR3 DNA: TGTGCCAGCAGTTTAAGGCTAGCGGGGGGCCGCTCCTACGAGCAGTACTTC
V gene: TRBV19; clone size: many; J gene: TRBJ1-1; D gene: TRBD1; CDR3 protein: CASIIRGGADTEAFF; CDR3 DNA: TGTGCCAGTATCATACGAGGGGGCGCAGACACTGAAGCTTTCTTT
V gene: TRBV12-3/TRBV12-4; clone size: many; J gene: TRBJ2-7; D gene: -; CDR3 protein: CASSPGVSSYEQYF; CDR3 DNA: TGTGCCAGCAGCCCCGGGGTTTCCTCCTACGAGCAGTACTTC
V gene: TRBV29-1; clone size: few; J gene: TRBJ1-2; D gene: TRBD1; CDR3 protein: CSVEDTGVGYTF; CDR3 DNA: TGCAGCGTTGAAGATACAGGGGTAGGCTACACCTTC
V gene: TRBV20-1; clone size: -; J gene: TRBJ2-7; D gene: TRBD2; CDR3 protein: CSATGLSGKGYEQYF; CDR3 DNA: TGCAGTGCTACGGGGCTTAGCGGGAAGGGGTACGAGCAGTACTTC
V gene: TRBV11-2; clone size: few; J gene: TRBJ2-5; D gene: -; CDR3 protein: CASSFPQTGQETQYF; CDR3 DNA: TGTGCCAGCAGCTTTCCCCAGACAGGCCAAGAGACCCAGTACTTC
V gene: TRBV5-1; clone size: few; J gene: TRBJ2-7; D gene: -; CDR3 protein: CASSHTDGTASYEQYF; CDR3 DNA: TGCGCCAGCAGCCACACAGACGGGACGGCCTCCTACGAGCAGTACTTC
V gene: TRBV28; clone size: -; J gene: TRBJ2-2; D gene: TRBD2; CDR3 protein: CASSFGGNGELFF; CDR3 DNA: TGTGCCAGCAGTTTCGGGGGGAACGGGGAGCTGTTTTTT
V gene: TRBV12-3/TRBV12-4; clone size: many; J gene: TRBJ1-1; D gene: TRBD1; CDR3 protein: CASSSNQGATEAFF; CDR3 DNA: TGTGCCAGCAGCTCCAACCAGGGGGCAACTGAAGCTTTCTTT
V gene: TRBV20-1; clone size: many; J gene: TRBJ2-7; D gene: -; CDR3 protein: CSASPGSSYEQYF; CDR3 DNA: TGCAGTGCTAGTCCCGGGAGCTCCTACGAGCAGTACTTC
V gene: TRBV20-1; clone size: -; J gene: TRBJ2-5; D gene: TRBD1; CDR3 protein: CSASPGQGGRETQYF; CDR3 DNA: TGCAGTGCTAGTCCGGGACAGGGAGGACGAGAGACCCAGTACTTC
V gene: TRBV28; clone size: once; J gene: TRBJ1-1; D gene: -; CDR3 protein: CASSAWANTEAFF; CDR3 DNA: TGTGCCAGCAGTGCGTGGGCGAACACTGAAGCTTTCTTC
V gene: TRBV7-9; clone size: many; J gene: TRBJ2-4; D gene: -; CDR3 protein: CASSSILDKGNIQYF; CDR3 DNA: TGTGCCAGCAGCTCAATTTTGGACAAGGGGAACATTCAGTACTTC
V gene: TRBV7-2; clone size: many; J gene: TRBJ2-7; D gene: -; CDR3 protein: CASSLVGVWRNEQYF; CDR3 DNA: TGTGCCAGCAGCTTAGTCGGGGTCTGGCGGAACGAGCAGTACTTC
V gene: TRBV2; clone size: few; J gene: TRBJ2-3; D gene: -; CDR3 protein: CASSERAGDTQYF; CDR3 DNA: TGTGCCAGCAGTGAAAGGGCCGGAGATACGCAGTATTTT
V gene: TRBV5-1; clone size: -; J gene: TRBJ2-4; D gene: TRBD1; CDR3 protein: CASSSPDREKNIQYF; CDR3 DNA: TGCGCCAGCAGCTCACCGGACAGGGAGAAAAACATTCAGTACTTC
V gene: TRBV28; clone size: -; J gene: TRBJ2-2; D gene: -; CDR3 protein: CASRTPGELFF; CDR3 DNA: TGTGCCAGCCGGACGCCCGGGGAGCTGTTTTTT
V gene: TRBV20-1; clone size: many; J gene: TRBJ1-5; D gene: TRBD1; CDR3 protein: CSARAGQAYSNQPQHF; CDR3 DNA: TGCAGTGCTAGAGCAGGACAGGCTTATAGCAATCAGCCCCAGCATTTT
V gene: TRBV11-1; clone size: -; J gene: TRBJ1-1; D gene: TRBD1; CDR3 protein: CASSSRQGNRSGEAFF; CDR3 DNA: TGTGCCAGCAGCTCGCGACAGGGGAACCGAAGTGGTGAAGCTTTCTTT
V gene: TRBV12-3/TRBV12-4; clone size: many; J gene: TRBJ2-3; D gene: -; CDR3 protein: CASSLALGYATDTQYF; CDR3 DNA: TGTGCCAGCAGTTTAGCGCTGGGGTATGCCACAGATACGCAGTATTTT
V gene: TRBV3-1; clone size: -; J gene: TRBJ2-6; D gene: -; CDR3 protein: CASSQMPPKTGRPSGANVLTF; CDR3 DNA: TGTGCCAGCAGCCAAATGCCCCCGAAGACAGGGAGGCCCTCTGGGGCCAACGTCCTGACTTTC
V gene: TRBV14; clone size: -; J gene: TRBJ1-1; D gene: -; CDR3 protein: CASSQGRQSTVKAFF; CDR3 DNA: TGTGCCAGCAGCCAAGGGAGGCAGTCGACCGTAAAAGCTTTCTTT
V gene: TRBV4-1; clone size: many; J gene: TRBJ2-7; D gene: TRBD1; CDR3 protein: CASSQDGQGAYEQYF; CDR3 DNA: TGCGCCAGCAGCCAAGACGGGCAGGGGGCCTACGAGCAGTACTTC
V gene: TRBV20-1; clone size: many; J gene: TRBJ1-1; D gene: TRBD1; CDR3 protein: CSATGTGVVNTEAFF; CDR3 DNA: TGCAGTGCTACCGGGACAGGGGTCGTGAACACTGAAGCTTTCTTT
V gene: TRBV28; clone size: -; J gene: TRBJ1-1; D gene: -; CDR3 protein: CATLPFMNTEAFF; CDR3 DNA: TGTGCCACCCTTCCGTTCATGAACACTGAAGCTTTCTTT
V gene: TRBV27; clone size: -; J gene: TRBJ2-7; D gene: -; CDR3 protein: CASSLTGSPDEQCF; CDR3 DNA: TGTGCCAGCAGTTTAACAGGATCCCCCGACGAGCAGTGCTTC
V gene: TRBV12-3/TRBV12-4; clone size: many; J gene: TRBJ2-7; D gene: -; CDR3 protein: CASSLEAQGRSEQYF; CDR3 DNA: TGTGCCAGCAGTTTAGAAGCACAGGGTCGGAGCGAGCAGTACTTC
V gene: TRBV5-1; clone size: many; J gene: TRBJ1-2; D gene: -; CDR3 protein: CASSDTNYGYTF; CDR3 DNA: TGTGCCAGCAGTGATACGAACTATGGCTACACCTTC
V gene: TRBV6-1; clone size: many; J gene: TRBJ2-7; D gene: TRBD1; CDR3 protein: CASSPGQLGSYEQYF; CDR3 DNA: TGTGCCAGCAGTCCGGGACAGCTGGGGTCCTACGAGCAGTACTTC
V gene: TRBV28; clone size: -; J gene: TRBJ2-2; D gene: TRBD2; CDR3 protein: CARNLRLASAGELFF; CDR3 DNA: TGTGCCAGGAATCTTAGACTAGCTTCAGCCGGGGAGCTGTTTTTT
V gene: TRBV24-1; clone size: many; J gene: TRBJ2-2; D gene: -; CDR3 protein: CATSDFGRTGELFF; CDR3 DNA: TGTGCCACCAGTGATTTTGGGCGGACCGGGGAGCTGTTTTTT
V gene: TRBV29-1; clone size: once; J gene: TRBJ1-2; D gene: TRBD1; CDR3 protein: CSVETGTGDGYTF; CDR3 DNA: TGCAGCGTCGAAACCGGGACAGGGGATGGCTACACCTTC
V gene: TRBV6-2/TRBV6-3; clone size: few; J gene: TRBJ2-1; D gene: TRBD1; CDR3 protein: CATTLAAEITGDEQFF; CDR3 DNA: TGTGCCACCACGCTGGCTGCCGAAATTACAGGGGATGAGCAGTTCTTC
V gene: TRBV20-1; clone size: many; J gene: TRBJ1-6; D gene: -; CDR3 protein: CSARDNPQSPLHF; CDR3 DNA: TGCAGTGCTAGAGATAACCCCCAATCACCCCTCCACTTT
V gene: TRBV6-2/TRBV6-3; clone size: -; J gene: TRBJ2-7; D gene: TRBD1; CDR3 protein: CASSKSAGGHYEQYF; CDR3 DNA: TGTGCCAGCAGTAAGTCGGCAGGGGGCCACTACGAGCAGTACTTC
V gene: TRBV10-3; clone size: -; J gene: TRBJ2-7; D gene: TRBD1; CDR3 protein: CAISGRTGSYEQYF; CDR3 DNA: TGTGCCATCAGTGGCAGGACAGGCTCCTACGAGCAGTACTTC
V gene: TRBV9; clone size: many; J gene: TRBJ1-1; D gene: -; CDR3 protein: CASTRTTQAEAFF; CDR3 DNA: TGTGCCAGCACAAGGACTACGCAGGCTGAAGCTTTCTTT
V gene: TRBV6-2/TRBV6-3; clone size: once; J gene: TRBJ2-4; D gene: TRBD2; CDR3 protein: CASYPPGGRNIQYF; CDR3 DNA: TGTGCCAGCTATCCACCCGGCGGGAGAAACATTCAGTACTTC